This T cell receptor beta chain was captured by sequencing in a study of blood T cell repertoires in COVID-19. Turning to the study itself: Researchers got acute and convalescent COVID-19 samples from the United States, Italy and Spain. Sources were T cells, B-cell-depleted T cells, or PBMCs; the material itself was cDNA or gDNA.

The CDR3 has 14 residues. The V end lost 3 bases, the J end lost 6 bases, and 12 bases lay between the germline ends. Germline assignment: CDR1 LNHDA and CDR2 SQIVND (reference sequence). Original processing methods: Reference gene primers were amplified, and this amplification served to estimate nucleated cell counts. Repertoires were generated with immunoSEQ multiplex PCR, while TCRdb's copy carries only in-frame clones and drops some. That table supplies the V and J calls and clone size; D and trimming were determined from the DNA. Of about 26,000 clones in the sample, 81% were seen once. Input material: peripheral blood. The rearrangement uses TRBV19 and TRBJ1-5, with D possibly matching TRBD1 (6 bases). This receptor was obtained from a man aged 45 to 65 with active or convalescent COVID-19. Here the CDR3 DNA reads TGTGCCAGTAGTATGGGGGGGCTCAGTCAGCCCCAGCATTTT. Translated, it gives CASSMGGLSQPQHF.